This T cell receptor beta chain was profiled in a study of post-analysis software for immune sequencing data. Looking at the study overall: Relapsing-remitting, secondary progressive and progressive-relapsing forms of multiple sclerosis all featured among disease courses.

The CDR3 length is 13 residues. V trimming: 5 bases; J trimming: 11 bases; junction bases outside the gene matches: 5. In this sample, this clonotype turned up a few times. The antigen remains undetermined. Findings and caveats of the study: Samples prepared in the same batch strongly co-clustered by F measure. A handful of TRBV segments were significantly more frequent in patients than in controls. TRBV5-6, TRBV5-1 and TRBV20-1 were among these segments.

Unique molecular identifiers were built into the TCR beta cDNA libraries. The T cell input of about 0.85 to 10 million gave about 500,000 cDNA molecules. MiXCR, run by TCRdb on the PCR reads, gives a single entry per CDR3 protein. Here the sample spans roughly 540,000 distinct CDR3 sequences, around 31% being singletons. Sequencing was carried out using blood. V usage is TRBV12-3 or TRBV12-4 and J usage is TRBJ2-4; 11 nucleotides align to TRBD2. This TCR derives from a girl under 18 with multiple sclerosis. The CDR3 spells CASSLPGLAVQYF. CDR3 coding DNA: TGTGCCAGCAGTCTCCCGGGACTAGCGGTTCAGTACTTC.